This T cell receptor (beta chain) was sequenced during a study of blood T cell repertoires in COVID-19. Overall study context: T cells, B-cell-depleted T cells, or PBMCs provided the cDNA or gDNA that served as material.

The germline V gene has CDR1 SGDLS and CDR2 YYNGEE. V dropped 0 bases and J dropped 0 bases, with 9 bases sitting between them. This CDR3 has 16 residues. Original handling: Nucleated cell counts were estimated from reference gene primer amplification. Data came from immunoSEQ multiplex PCR; TCRdb stores just in-frame clones and leaves some out. That table is the source of V, J and clone size, and D and trimming were worked out from the DNA. The sample carries 150,000 to 200,000 clones, around 87% recorded once. The chain has TRBV9 and TRBJ1-4; D gene ambiguous. The sample was peripheral blood. The receptor was derived from a man between 18 and 35 years old with acute or convalescent COVID-19. CDR3 sequence: CASSVGNGATNEKLFF. DNA for the CDR3: TGTGCCAGCAGCGTAGGGAACGGGGCAACTAATGAAAAACTGTTTTTT.